This T cell receptor beta chain appears in the sequencing data of a study of OX40 agonist ivuxolimab in advanced cancers. Whole-study context: The dose-escalation group included hepatocellular carcinoma, melanoma, renal cell carcinoma and head and neck cancer. Notes on the study in general: What antigens the expanded peripheral T cells recognized was never established. Low levels of normalized T-cell clonal expansion also appeared in some nonresponders.

Profiling relied on immunoSEQ multiplex PCR, and the TCRdb table lists in-frame clones only, not all of them. The sample holds some 98,000 clones; more than 85% are singletons and the top ten take over 0.2%. Concerning this clone: Its antigen is unknown.

V was clipped by 5 bases and J by 7 bases; unmatched bases: 10. Germline V gene data show CDR1 as MDHEN and CDR2 as SYDVKM. The CDR3 covers 15 residues. The chain has TRBV28 and TRBJ2-1; 8 bases match TRBD1. This clonotype was obtained from an adult with an advanced solid tumor such as melanoma, head and neck, liver or kidney cancer. The sample in question was CD4+ or CD8+ T cells sorted from blood, obtained in a trial of the OX40 agonist ivuxolimab. This chain's CDR3 is CASSRPRQGRNEQFF. The DNA of the CDR3 is TGTGCCAGCAGTCGTCCGCGACAGGGGCGGAATGAGCAGTTCTTC.